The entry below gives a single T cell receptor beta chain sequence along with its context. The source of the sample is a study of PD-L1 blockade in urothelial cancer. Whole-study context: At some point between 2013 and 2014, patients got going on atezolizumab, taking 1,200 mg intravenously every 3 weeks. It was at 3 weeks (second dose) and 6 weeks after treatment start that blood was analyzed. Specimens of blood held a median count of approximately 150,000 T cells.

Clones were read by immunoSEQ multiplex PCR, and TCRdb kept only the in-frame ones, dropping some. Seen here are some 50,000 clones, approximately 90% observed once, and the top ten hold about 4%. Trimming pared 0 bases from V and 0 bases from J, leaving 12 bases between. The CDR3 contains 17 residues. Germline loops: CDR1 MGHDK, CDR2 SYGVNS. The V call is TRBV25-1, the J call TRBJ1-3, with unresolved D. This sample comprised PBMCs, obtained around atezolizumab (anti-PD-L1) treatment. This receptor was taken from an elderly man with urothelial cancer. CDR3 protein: CASSEYRGGPSGNTIYF. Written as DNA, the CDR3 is TGTGCCAGCAGTGAATATAGAGGAGGCCCCTCTGGAAACACCATATATTTT.